One sample yielded the 7 T cell receptor beta chains listed below, sequenced in a study of technical replicates of blood from a few donors (TCRdb year 2017). The method behind the library was the immunoSEQ multiplex PCR assay. TCRdb re-hosts the immuneACCESS table, in-frame sequences only. Its copies lack some clones; in the studies checked, an unresolved V gene accounts for under half of them, and the cause for the rest is not known. In this sample the table shows 67,000 or so clones, more than 90% of which occur a single time. Approximately 0.34% of the sample rests with the top ten. Sample: T cells isolated from PBMCs. The receptors originated from a human donor in good health.

J is TRBJ2-7 and V is TRBV11-3; 13 nucleotides agree with TRBD2. Germline trimming cut 5 bases from V and 4 bases from J; bases unmatched to any gene: 5. Germline CDR1 reads SGHNT; CDR2 reads YENEEA. The CDR3 spans 15 residues. The CDR3 is CASSAGLAGEYEQYF. The CDR3 nucleotides read TGTGCCAGCAGCGCTGGACTAGCGGGAGAGTACGAGCAGTACTTC.

The chain is built from TRBV27 and TRBJ2-2; D not certain. V lost 10 bases to trimming and J lost 6 bases, with 12 bases between them. The CDR3 has 12 amino acids. Germline CDR1 and CDR2: MNHEY and SMNVEV (reference sequence). CDR3 DNA sequence: TGTGCCATCCGAGGCAGCGCCGGGGAGCTGTTTTTT. Amino acid sequence: CAIRGSAGELFF.

V is TRBV4-3 and J is TRBJ2-7; D is unresolved. Trimming cost V 4 bases and J 3 bases, with 10 bases left between them. The CDR3 sequence is 13 residues long. The germline gives CDR1 LGHNA, CDR2 YSLEER. The CDR3 spells CASSPYSGYEQYF. CDR3 sequence (DNA): TGCGCCAGCAGCCCCTATTCGGGCTACGAGCAGTACTTC.

V gene TRBV19 combines with J gene TRBJ2-2; 11 bases fit TRBD1. The V segment lost 4 bases and the J segment 5 bases; nucleotides outside the gene matches: 6. In germline, CDR1 is LNHDA, CDR2 SQIVND (reference sequence). The CDR3 loop spans 16 amino acids. The CDR3 here is CASSKGQGGLTGELFF. CDR3 sequence (DNA): TGTGCCAGTAGTAAGGGACAGGGGGGCTTGACCGGGGAGCTGTTTTTT.

The rearrangement uses TRBV6-5 and TRBJ2-2; D perhaps matches TRBD1 (6 bases). The CDR3 has 12 residues. Germline V gene data show CDR1 as MNHEY and CDR2 as SVGAGI. V lost 6 bases, J lost 6 bases, and 8 bases lay in between. As DNA, the CDR3 is TGTGCCAGCAGACCAGGGGCCGGGGAGCTGTTTTTT. Protein product: CASRPGAGELFF.

The chain uses TRBV6-5 and TRBJ1-2; 7 nucleotides align to TRBD1. The V gene end was trimmed by 2 bases and the J gene end by 3 bases; junction bases not matched to a gene: 6. Germline CDR1 reads MNHEY; CDR2 reads SVGAGI. The CDR3 length is 15 residues. This CDR3 is CASSYQPGGHYGYTF. CDR3 sequence (DNA): TGTGCCAGCAGTTACCAGCCAGGGGGGCACTATGGCTACACCTTC.

The chain carries TRBV7-9 and TRBJ1-1, with TRBD1 matching over 8 bases. After removal of 1 base from V and 4 bases from J, the junction contained 2 bases not matched to a gene. CDR3 length equals 14 residues. Germline V gene lookup returns CDR1 SEHNR and CDR2 FQNEAQ (reference sequence). CDR3 sequence (DNA): TGTGCCAGCAGCTTAGGACAGGGGAGCACTGAAGCTTTCTTT. It codes for CASSLGQGSTEAFF.